This T cell receptor (beta chain) was captured in a study of beta chain features in type 1 diabetes. Overall study findings and caveats: When Type 1 diabetes patients were examined, their TCRB CDR3s proved moderately but significantly shorter in all four CD4+ subsets. At VDJ recombination sites, type 1 diabetes patients had fewer insertions and more deleted nucleotides.

As every portion of the isolated RNA was reverse transcribed, the sequencing read expressed TCRB transcripts. The assay was immunoSEQ multiplex PCR, and TCRdb's table has in-frame clones only and misses some. Of some 640,000 clones in the sample, around an eighth were seen once. This clone has a handful of counts. Its antigen is as yet unknown. V lost 4 bases and J 7 bases, leaving 17 bases between the germline ends. The germline CDR1 and CDR2 sequences are SQVTM and ANQGSEA. This CDR3 is 14 amino acids long. The receptor was derived from a young man with type 1 diabetes. V is TRBV29-1 and J is TRBJ2-1; no firm D call. The sample was naive CD4+ T cells from blood. This CDR3 reads CSVGPADQLNEQFF. The CDR3 bases are TGCAGCGTTGGGCCCGCGGACCAACTTAATGAGCAGTTCTTC.